This is a list of T cell receptor beta chains from one sample in a study of technical replicates of blood from a handful of donors. TCRdb keeps only in-frame clones here, not all; method: immunoSEQ multiplex PCR. The table lists 7,500 or so clones, less than 96% of them singletons. The sequenced sample consisted of PBMCs. These TCRs come from a human donor in good health. Both conserved end residues are part of each CDR3.

j_call: TRBJ1-1
v_call: TRBV29-1
cdr3_aa: CSADRGSTEAFF

j_call: TRBJ2-1
v_call: TRBV7-9
cdr3_aa: CASSLYRTSGSSYNEQFF

j_call: TRBJ2-7
v_call: TRBV19
cdr3_aa: CASSIAGVPYF

j_call: TRBJ2-3
v_call: TRBV7-2
cdr3_aa: CASSLGLASYTQYF

j_call: TRBJ2-5
v_call: TRBV5-1
cdr3_aa: CASSFGLTGGVETQYF

j_call: TRBJ1-5
v_call: TRBV5-1
cdr3_aa: CASSLGGGHNQPQHF

j_call: TRBJ2-5
v_call: TRBV30
cdr3_aa: CARGTSGSESQYF

j_call: TRBJ2-7
v_call: TRBV6-1
cdr3_aa: CASSETQHYEQYF

j_call: TRBJ2-7
v_call: TRBV7-8
cdr3_aa: CASSFGPSSYEQYF

j_call: TRBJ2-1
v_call: TRBV15
cdr3_aa: CATSREAGGEQFF

j_call: TRBJ1-2
v_call: TRBV2
cdr3_aa: CASRGQTDNYGYTF

j_call: TRBJ2-6
v_call: TRBV4-2
cdr3_aa: CASSPESGTGSGANVLTF

j_call: TRBJ1-2
v_call: TRBV7-9
cdr3_aa: CASSLSDRGVYGYTF

j_call: TRBJ2-7
v_call: TRBV10-3
cdr3_aa: CAISDPNSDRFESEIF

j_call: TRBJ2-6
v_call: TRBV21-1
cdr3_aa: CASTRDRGPGSGANVLTF

j_call: TRBJ2-3
v_call: TRBV9
cdr3_aa: CASSVFAGVGTDTQYF

j_call: TRBJ2-7
v_call: TRBV28
cdr3_aa: CASSYPREVAAEQYF

j_call: TRBJ2-2
v_call: TRBV11-2
cdr3_aa: CASSPPRLAENTGELFF

j_call: TRBJ1-4
v_call: TRBV19
cdr3_aa: CASSINGQGSIEKLFF

j_call: TRBJ2-2
v_call: TRBV5-1
cdr3_aa: CASSLSSGNTGELFF

j_call: TRBJ2-3
v_call: TRBV2
cdr3_aa: CASSFTSGRGGADTQYF

j_call: TRBJ2-3
v_call: TRBV5-1
cdr3_aa: CASSLGRSSTDTQYF

j_call: TRBJ2-1
v_call: TRBV11-2
cdr3_aa: CASSLEQSGGYNEQFF

j_call: TRBJ2-7
v_call: TRBV6-5
cdr3_aa: CASSTQRDGYEQYF

j_call: TRBJ2-7
v_call: TRBV4-2
cdr3_aa: CASSQDPEYEQYF

j_call: TRBJ1-4
v_call: TRBV5-1
cdr3_aa: CASSLDRGLEKLFF

j_call: TRBJ2-7
v_call: TRBV2
cdr3_aa: CASSEIAEYYEQYF

j_call: TRBJ2-1
v_call: TRBV28
cdr3_aa: CASSFPTSGTNNEQFF

j_call: TRBJ2-1
v_call: TRBV15
cdr3_aa: CATSKGSEEYNEQFF

j_call: TRBJ2-1
v_call: TRBV10-3
cdr3_aa: CAISDTEPSKNEQFF

j_call: TRBJ2-7
v_call: TRBV7-6
cdr3_aa: CASSPGLGAEQYF

j_call: TRBJ2-7
v_call: TRBV2
cdr3_aa: CASRAGTGSYEQYF

j_call: TRBJ1-4
v_call: TRBV5-1
cdr3_aa: CASSPGTGQSVNEKLFF

j_call: TRBJ2-7
v_call: TRBV7-9
cdr3_aa: CASSLAGTGVYEQYF

j_call: TRBJ1-5
v_call: TRBV6-1
cdr3_aa: CASSRGDGNQPQHF

j_call: TRBJ1-2
v_call: TRBV10-1
cdr3_aa: CASSEDINYGYTF

j_call: TRBJ2-7
v_call: TRBV7-7
cdr3_aa: CARHDSITYEQYF

j_call: TRBJ2-3
v_call: TRBV13
cdr3_aa: CASSLGQRGTQYF

j_call: TRBJ2-7
v_call: TRBV6-5
cdr3_aa: CASRELTGSYEQYF

j_call: TRBJ2-7
v_call: TRBV11-2
cdr3_aa: CASSTGTPSYEQYF

j_call: TRBJ1-5
v_call: TRBV21-1
cdr3_aa: CASSKDPVGVPVRKGNQPQHF

j_call: TRBJ2-1
v_call: TRBV10-2
cdr3_aa: CASINSGIEQFF

j_call: TRBJ2-3
v_call: TRBV5-6
cdr3_aa: CASSFLGAGGTDTQYF

j_call: TRBJ2-1
v_call: TRBV27
cdr3_aa: CASGLSGSSYNEQFF

j_call: TRBJ1-1
v_call: TRBV28
cdr3_aa: CASSLLQGIGAFF